The subject of this entry is one T cell receptor (beta chain). These data belong to a study of long-term antiretroviral therapy in people with HIV. V lost 7 bases, J lost 3 bases, and 4 bases stayed unmatched. The CDR3 spans 14 residues. CDR1 is SGHNT, CDR2 YENEEA, per germline. Survey level was the resolution at which the v3.0 immunoSEQ assay ran. Clones were read by immunoSEQ multiplex PCR, and TCRdb kept only the in-frame ones, dropping some. The data hold 30,000 to 40,000 clones, with around 83% observed a single time. This chain connects TRBV11-3 to TRBJ2-1, with 9 nucleotides matching TRBD2. The sequence was collected from a man between 18 and 35 years old with HIV. The sequenced sample was unsorted PBMCs, obtained 1 year after starting antiretroviral therapy. The CDR3, as DNA: TGTGCCAGCAAACTTAGCGGGAGCTACAATGAGCAGTTCTTC. It specifies CASKLSGSYNEQFF. Full variable domain (rest looked up from reference TRBV11-3 and TRBJ2-1): EAGVVQSPRYKIIEKKQPVAFWCNPISGHNTLYWYLQNLGQGPELLIRYENEEAVDDSQLPKDRFSAERLKGVDSTLKIQPAELGDSAVYLCASKLSGSYNEQFFGPGTRLTVL.